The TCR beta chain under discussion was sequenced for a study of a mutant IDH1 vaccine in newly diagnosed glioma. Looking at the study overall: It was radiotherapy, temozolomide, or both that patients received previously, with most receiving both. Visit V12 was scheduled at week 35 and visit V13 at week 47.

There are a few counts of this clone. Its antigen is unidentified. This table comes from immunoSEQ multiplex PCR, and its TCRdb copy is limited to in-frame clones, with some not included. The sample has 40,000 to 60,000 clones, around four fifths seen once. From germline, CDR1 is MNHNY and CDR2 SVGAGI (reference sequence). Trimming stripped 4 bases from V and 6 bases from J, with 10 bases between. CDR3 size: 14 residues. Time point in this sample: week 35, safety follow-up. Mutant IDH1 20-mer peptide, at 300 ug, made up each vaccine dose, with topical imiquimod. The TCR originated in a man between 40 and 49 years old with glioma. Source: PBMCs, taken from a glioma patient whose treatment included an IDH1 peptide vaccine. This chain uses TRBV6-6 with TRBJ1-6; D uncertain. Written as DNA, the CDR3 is TGTGCCAGCAGTTCAACGGGGTCTAATTCACCCCTCCACTTT. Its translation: CASSSTGSNSPLHF.